This T cell receptor beta chain was recovered during a study of neurological immune-mediated disorders. Via MiXCR, TCRdb re-called the 5' RACE reads, giving one row per CDR3 protein. The profile shows approximately 100,000 distinct CDR3 sequences, around 3.4% of them singletons. There are many counts of this clonotype. Sequenced material: PBMCs. This TCR was recovered from a woman aged 18-30 years with multiple sclerosis.

This CDR3 is CASSRTGNTEAFF. The CDR3 DNA reads as TGTGCCAGCAGCCGCACAGGGAACACTGAAGCTTTCTTT. The chain links TRBV7-2 to TRBJ1-1, with a weak D call TRBD1 (5 bases). The CDR3 runs 13 residues. V was cut by 5 bases and J by 1 base, with 8 bases left in between. CDR1 and CDR2 (germline): SGHTA, FQGNSA.